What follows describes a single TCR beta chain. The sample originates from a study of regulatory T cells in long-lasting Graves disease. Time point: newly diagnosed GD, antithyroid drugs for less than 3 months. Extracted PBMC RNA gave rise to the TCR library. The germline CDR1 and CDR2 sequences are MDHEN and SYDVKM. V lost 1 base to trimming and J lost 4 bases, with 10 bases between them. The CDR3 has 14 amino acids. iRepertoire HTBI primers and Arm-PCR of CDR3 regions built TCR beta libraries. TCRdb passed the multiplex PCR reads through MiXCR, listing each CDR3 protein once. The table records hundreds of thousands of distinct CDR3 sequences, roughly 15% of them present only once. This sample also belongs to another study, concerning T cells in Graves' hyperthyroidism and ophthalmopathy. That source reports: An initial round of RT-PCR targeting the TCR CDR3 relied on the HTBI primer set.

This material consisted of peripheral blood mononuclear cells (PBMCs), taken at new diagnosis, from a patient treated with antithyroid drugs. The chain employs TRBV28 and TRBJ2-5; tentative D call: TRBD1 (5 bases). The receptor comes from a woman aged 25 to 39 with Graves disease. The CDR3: CASSLSSGLETQYF. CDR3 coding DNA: TGTGCCAGCAGTTTATCATCAGGGTTAGAGACCCAGTACTTC.